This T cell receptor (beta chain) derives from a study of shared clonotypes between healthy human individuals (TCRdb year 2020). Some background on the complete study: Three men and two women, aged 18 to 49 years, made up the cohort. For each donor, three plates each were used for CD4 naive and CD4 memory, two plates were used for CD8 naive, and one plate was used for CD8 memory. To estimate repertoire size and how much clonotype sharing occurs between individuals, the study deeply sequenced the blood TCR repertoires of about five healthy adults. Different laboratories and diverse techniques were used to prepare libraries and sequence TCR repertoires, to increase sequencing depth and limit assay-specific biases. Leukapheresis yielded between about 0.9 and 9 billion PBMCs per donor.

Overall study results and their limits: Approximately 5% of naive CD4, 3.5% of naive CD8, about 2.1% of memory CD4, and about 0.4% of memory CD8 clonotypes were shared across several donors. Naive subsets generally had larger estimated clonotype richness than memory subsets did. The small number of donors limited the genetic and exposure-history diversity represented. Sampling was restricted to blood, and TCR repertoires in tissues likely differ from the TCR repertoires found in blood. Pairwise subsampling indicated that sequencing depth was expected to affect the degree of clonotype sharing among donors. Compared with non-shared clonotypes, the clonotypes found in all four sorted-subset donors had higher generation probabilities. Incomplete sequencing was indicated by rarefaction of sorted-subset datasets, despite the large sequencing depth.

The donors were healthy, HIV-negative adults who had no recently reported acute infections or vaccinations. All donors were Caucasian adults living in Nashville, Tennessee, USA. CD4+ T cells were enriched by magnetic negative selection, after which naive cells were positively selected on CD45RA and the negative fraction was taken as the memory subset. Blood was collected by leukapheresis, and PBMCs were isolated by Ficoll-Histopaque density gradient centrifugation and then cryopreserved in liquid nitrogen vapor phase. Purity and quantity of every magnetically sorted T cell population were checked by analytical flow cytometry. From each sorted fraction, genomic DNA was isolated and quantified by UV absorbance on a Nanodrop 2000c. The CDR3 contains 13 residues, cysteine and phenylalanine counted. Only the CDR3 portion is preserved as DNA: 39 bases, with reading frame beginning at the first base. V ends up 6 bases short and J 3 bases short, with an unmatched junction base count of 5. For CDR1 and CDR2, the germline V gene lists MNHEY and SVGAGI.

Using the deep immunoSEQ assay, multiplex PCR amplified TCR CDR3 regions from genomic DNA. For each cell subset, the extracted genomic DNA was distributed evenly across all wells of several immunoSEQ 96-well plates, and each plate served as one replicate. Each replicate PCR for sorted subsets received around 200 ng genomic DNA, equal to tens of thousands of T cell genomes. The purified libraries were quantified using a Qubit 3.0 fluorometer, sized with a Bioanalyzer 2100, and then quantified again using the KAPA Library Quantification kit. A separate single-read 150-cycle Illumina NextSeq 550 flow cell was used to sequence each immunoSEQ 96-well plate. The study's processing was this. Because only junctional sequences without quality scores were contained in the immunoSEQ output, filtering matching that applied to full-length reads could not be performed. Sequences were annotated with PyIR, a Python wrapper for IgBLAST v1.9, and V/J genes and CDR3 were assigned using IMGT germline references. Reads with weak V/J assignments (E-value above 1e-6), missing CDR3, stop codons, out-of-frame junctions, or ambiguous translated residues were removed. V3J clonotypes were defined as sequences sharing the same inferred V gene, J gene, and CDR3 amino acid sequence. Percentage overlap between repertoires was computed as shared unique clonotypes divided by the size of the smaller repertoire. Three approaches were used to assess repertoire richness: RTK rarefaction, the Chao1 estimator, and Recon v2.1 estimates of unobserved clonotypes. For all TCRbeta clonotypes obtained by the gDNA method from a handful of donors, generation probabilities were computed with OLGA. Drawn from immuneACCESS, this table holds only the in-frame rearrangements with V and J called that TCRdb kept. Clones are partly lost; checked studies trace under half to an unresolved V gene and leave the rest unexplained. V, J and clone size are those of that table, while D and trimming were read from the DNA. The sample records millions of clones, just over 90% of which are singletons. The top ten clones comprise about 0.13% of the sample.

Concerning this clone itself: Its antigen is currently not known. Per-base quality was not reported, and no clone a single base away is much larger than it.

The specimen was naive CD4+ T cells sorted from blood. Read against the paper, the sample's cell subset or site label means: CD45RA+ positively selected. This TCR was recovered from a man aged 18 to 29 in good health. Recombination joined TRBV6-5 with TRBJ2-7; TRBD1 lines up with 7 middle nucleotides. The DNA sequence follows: TGTGCCAGCAGGGCCGGGACAGACTACGAGCAGTACTTC. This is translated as CASRAGTDYEQYF.